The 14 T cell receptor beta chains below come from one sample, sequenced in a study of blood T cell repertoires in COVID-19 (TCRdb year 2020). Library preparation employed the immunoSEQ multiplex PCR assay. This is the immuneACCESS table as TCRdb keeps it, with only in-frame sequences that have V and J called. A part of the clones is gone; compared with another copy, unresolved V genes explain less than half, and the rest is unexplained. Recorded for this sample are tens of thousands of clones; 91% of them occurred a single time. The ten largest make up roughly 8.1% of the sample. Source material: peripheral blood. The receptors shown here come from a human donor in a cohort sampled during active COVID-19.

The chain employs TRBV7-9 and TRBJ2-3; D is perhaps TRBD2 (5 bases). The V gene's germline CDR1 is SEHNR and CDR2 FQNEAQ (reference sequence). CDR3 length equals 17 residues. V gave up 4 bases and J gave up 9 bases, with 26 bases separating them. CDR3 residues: CASSSPRGDGVGGTQYF. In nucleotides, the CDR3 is TGTGCCAGCAGCTCTCCCCGGGGTGACGGAGTGGGTGGGACGCAGTATTTT.

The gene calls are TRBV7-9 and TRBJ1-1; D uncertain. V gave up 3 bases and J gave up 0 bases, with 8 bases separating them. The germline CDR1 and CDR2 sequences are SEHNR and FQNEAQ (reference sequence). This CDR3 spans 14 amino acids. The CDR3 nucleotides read TGTGCCAGCAGCTTCGGGATCATGAACACTGAAGCTTTCTTT. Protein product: CASSFGIMNTEAFF.

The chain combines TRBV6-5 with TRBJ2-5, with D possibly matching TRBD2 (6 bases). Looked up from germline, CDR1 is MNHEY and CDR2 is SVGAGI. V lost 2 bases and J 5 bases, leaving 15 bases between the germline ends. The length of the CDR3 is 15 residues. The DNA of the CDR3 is TGTGCCAGCAGTTACGGGACTGCCCGGTCGGAGACCCAGTACTTC. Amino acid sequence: CASSYGTARSETQYF.

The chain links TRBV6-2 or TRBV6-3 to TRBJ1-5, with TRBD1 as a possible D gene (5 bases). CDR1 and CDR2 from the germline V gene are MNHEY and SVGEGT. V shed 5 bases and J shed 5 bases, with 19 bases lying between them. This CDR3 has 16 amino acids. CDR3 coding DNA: TGTGCCAGCAGTCCCCGAGGCCTCGGCAGGGATCAGCCCCAGCATTTT. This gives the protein CASSPRGLGRDQPQHF.

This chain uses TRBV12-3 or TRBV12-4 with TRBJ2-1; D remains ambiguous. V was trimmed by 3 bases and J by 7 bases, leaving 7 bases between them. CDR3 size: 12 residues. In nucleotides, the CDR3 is TGTGCCAGCAGTTTGCAGTTTAATGAGCAGTTCTTC. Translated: CASSLQFNEQFF.

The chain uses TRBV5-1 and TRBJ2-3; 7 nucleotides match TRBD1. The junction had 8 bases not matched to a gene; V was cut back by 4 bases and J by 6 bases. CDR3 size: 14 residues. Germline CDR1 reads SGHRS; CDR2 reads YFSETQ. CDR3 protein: CASSVGTARDTQYF. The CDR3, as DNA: TGCGCCAGCAGCGTCGGGACAGCCAGGGATACGCAGTATTTT.

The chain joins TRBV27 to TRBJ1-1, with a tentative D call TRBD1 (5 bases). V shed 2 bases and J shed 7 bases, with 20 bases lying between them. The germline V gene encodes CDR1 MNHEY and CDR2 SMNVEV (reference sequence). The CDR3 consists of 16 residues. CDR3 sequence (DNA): TGTGCCAGCAGTTTACGGGGGAGGGGAGTTTGGGTTGAAGCTTTCTTT. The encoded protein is CASSLRGRGVWVEAFF.

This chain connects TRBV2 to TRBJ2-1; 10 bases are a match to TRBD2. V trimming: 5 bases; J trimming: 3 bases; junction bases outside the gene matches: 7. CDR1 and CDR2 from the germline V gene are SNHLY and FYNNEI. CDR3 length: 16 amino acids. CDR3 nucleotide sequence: TGTGCCAGCAGTTCCAACTTAGCGGGAGGCTACAATGAGCAGTTCTTC. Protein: CASSSNLAGGYNEQFF. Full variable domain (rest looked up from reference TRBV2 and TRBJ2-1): EPEVTQTPSHQVTQMGQEVILRCVPISNHLYFYWYRQILGQKVEFLVSFYNNEISEKSEIFDDQFSVERPDGSNFTLKIRSTKLEDSAMYFCASSSNLAGGYNEQFFGPGTRLTVL.

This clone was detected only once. The CDR3 reads CASSPRPTQGTEAFF. CDR3 coding DNA: TGTGCCAGCAGCCCTCGCCCGACACAGGGTACTGAAGCTTTCTTT. The chain recombines TRBV11-2 with TRBJ1-1, with D perhaps matching TRBD1 (6 bases). CDR3 size: 15 residues. The ends were cut back, 5 bases at V and 5 bases at J, with 18 bases in the middle. Germline V gene sequence: CDR1 SGHAT, CDR2 FQNNGV.

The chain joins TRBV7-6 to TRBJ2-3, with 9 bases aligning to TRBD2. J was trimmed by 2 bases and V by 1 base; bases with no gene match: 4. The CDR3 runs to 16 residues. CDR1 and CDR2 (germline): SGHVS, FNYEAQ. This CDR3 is CASSLGAGGTTDTQYF. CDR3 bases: TGTGCCAGCAGCTTAGGGGCGGGGGGGACCACAGATACGCAGTATTTT.

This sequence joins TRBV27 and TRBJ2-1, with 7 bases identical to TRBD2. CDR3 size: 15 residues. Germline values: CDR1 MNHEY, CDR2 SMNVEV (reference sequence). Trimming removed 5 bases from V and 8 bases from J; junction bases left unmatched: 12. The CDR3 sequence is CASSLTGLFPHEQFF. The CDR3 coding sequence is TGTGCCAGCAGTCTGACGGGACTATTCCCCCATGAGCAGTTCTTC.

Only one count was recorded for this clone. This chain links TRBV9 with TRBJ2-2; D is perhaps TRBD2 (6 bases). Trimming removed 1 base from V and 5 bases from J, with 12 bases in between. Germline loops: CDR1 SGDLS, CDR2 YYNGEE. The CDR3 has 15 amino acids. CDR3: CASSVYGAGTGELFF. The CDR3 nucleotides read TGTGCCAGCAGCGTATACGGCGCGGGGACCGGGGAGCTGTTTTTT.

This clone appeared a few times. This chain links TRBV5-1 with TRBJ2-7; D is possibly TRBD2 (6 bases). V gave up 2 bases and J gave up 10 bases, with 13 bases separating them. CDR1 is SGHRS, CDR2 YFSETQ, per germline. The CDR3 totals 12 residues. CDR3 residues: CASSFEPGLQYF. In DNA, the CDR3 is TGCGCCAGCAGCTTCGAACCGGGACTTCAGTACTTC.

CDR3 coding DNA: TGTGCCAGCAGTTTAGAGGCGGGTTCACCCCTCCACTTT. Translation gives CASSLEAGSPLHF. V and J are TRBV27 and TRBJ1-6; no definite D call. Germline V gene data show CDR1 as MNHEY and CDR2 as SMNVEV (reference sequence). There are 13 residues in the CDR3. V lost 2 bases and J lost 9, with 8 bases in between.